This T cell receptor beta chain was identified in a study of radiotherapy plus CTLA-4 blockade in lung cancer. Background on the study: Patients showed objective responses in 15% to 20% of cases and disease control in under 35%. Findings and limits, study-wide: An expansion of tumor-derived TCR clones occurred in blood after radiotherapy plus ipilimumab. Early blood T cell clone changes and increased post-radiation serum interferon-beta were reportedly the strongest response predictors.

Germline loops: CDR1 LNHDA, CDR2 SQIVND (reference sequence). With 5 bases removed from V and 4 bases from J, the gap between germline ends came to 11 bases. This CDR3 contains 13 residues. Sequenced by immunoSEQ multiplex PCR; TCRdb stores in-frame clones only, minus some. The sample has about 33,000 clones, over 75% seen once; the top ten hold around 23%. A word on this clone: The antigen remains undetermined.

The clonotype was recovered from a human donor with non-small cell lung cancer that progressed on radiotherapy plus ipilimumab. The V gene is TRBV19, the J gene TRBJ1-1; the D gene is possibly TRBD1 (5 bases). Sample: peripheral blood, taken from a patient treated with radiotherapy plus ipilimumab. In DNA form, the CDR3 reads TGTGCCAGTAGTGGGACGGGGGGCACTGAAGCTTTCTTT. It specifies CASSGTGGTEAFF.